Following are 8 T cell receptor beta chains from one sample sequenced in a study of CXCR3-negative and CXCR3-positive naive CD8 T cells. Via 5' RACE with UMI labels, TRB cDNA libraries were prepared. TCRdb re-called the 5' RACE reads; every CDR3 protein appears as one record, without DNA. In all, the sample yields approximately 41,000 distinct CDR3 sequences. Sample: memory CD8+ T cells from blood. These receptors were collected from a human donor in good health. Some clones in this sample may be carry-over from other donors' samples.

This CDR3 is CASSLGPGVQPQHF. The chain has TRBV7-8 and TRBJ1-5; TCRdb reports TRBD1, a call that lacks DNA to check it against. CDR1 SGHVS and CDR2 FQNEAQ come from the germline V gene. This CDR3 contains 14 residues.

The genes are TRBV2 and TRBJ2-7. CDR1 is SNHLY and CDR2 is FYNNEI in the germline V gene. The length of the CDR3 is 16 residues. CDR3 protein: CASSEPGRESSYEQYF. Variable domain in full (rest from reference TRBV2 and TRBJ2-7): EPEVTQTPSHQVTQMGQEVILRCVPISNHLYFYWYRQILGQKVEFLVSFYNNEISEKSEIFDDQFSVERPDGSNFTLKIRSTKLEDSAMYFCASSEPGRESSYEQYFGPGTRLTVT.

The chain joins TRBV20-1 to TRBJ1-1; TCRdb proposes TRBD1, but this gene call is untestable without DNA. The CDR3 contains 13 residues. The germline gives CDR1 DFQATT, CDR2 SNEGSKA (reference sequence). CDR3: CSTLNGGNTEAFF.

The J gene is TRBJ2-7, the V gene TRBV28. Germline V gene lookup returns CDR1 MDHEN and CDR2 SYDVKM. This CDR3 has 13 amino acids. The CDR3 sequence: CASKEGSSYEQYF.

This rearrangement joins TRBV3-1 to TRBJ2-5; the TRBD1 assignment by TCRdb is unverifiable without DNA. The CDR3 extends over 18 amino acids. Looked up from germline, CDR1 is LGHDT and CDR2 is YNNKEL (reference sequence). CDR3 amino acids: CASSQVRGTDQRKETQYF.

The rearrangement links TRBV29-1 to TRBJ2-1. The germline CDR1 and CDR2 sequences are SQVTM and ANQGSEA. This CDR3 has 11 amino acids. This CDR3 reads CSVRVYNEQFF.

J is TRBJ1-2 and V is TRBV7-9. The length of the CDR3 is 15 residues. Germline CDR1 SEHNR, CDR2 FQNEAQ (reference sequence). The CDR3 loop is CASSFGVWQNYGYTF.

J is TRBJ1-2 and V is TRBV29-1; TCRdb names TRBD1, which stays unverified in the absence of DNA. Germline assignment: CDR1 SQVTM and CDR2 ANQGSEA. The CDR3 sequence is 13 residues long. This CDR3 is CSVYGTGDYGYTF.